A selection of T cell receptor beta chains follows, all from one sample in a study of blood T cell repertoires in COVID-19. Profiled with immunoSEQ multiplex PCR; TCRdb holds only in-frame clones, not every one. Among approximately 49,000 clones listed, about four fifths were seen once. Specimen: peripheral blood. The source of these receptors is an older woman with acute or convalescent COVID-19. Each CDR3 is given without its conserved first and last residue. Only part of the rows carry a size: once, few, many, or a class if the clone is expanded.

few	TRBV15	ATSRGGDRGNTEAF
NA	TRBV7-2	ASRKSTGGAGRGYT
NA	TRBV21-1	ASSTGGIPSYNEQF
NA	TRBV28	ASSRPLAGVYNEQF
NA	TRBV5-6	ASSLGDYGYT
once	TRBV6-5	ASSQQGLLSYEQY
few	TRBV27	ASSLVGQGTYEQY
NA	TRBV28	ASSLGQGQY
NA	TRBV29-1	SALWTAGYT
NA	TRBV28	ASRPGHNDNEQF
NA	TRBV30	AWRGLAGANTGELF
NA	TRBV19	ASSIAGTYNEQF
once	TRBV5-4	ASSLDGRMITDTQY
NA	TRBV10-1	ASSESRRLDHNSPLH
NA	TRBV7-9	ASSRGDRGQQETQY
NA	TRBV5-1	ASSSGTGANYGYT
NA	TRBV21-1	ASSPPGPQH
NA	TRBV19	ASSSMQGANSPLH
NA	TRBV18	ASSPGTGEPGGYT
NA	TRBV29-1	SVVDRVQAAEAF
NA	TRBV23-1	ARTTGTGGGYT
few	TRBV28	ASTDRDRGYT
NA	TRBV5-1	ASSAGDKYGYT
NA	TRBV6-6	ATKGAYGYT
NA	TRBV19	ASSQGLANQPQH
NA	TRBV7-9	ASSLSYEQY
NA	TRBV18	ASSPGSSGSQETQY
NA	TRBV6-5	ASSKTSGAYNEQF
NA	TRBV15	ATSRGRTEYGYT
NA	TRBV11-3	ASSARGQGDEQY
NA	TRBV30	AWSVLRGLAGTGELF
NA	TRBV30	AWSPSDRDTREQY
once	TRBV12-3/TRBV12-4	ASSENRAQPQH
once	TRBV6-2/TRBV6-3	ASSLSGANVLT
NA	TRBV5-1	ASSFQEANYGYT
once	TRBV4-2	ASSQEVLASYEQY
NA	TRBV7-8	ASSPRGLDQPQH
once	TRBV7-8	ASSLATRIEQY
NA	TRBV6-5	ASSYAGQVTDGYT
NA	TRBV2	ASRGGHYNQPQH
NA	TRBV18	ASSPSIRNTEAF
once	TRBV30	AWSVQDDQPQH
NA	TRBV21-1	ASSNRRAVNSPLH
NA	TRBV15	ATSRDKLVRQPQH
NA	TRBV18	ASSPQDRTGVTGELF
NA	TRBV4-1	ASSQEVAQGNQPQH
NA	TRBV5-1	ASSLAKGTGNTGELF
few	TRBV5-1	ASSLGQGASYEQY
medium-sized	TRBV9	ASRVLAQPTNEQF
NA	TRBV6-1	ASSDMYRGGTEAF
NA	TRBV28	ASSLENGNQPQH
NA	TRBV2	ASTNSGELF
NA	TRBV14	ASSRRQGSPEAF
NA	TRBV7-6	ASSSQPQGALDTQY
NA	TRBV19	ASSVTGTRRGYT
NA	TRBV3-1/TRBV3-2	ASSQAKLDPTGELF